Here is one T cell receptor (beta chain) with its context. Original analysis: Cell counts per sample came from amplifying reference gene primers. Produced via immunoSEQ multiplex PCR; TCRdb's table is partial and in-frame only. That table supplies the V and J calls and clone size; D and trimming were determined from the DNA. This sample carries about 270,000 clones, roughly 86% of them seen once, and the ten largest clones take about 9.2%. These data belong to a study of blood T cell repertoires in COVID-19. At the level of the study: Samples taken during acute and convalescent COVID-19 were collected in the United States, Italy and Spain.

The specimen sequenced was peripheral blood. The sequence derives from a man aged 40-49 years who had recovered from COVID-19.

The chain's CDR3 is CASRLGGGDGYTF. CDR3 DNA: TGTGCCAGTAGATTGGGCGGAGGAGACGGCTACACCTTC. This chain uses TRBV19 with TRBJ1-2; D is ambiguous. The V end lost 6 bases, the J end lost 8 bases, and 16 bases lay between the germline ends. The CDR3 spans 13 residues. The V gene's germline CDR1 is LNHDA and CDR2 SQIVND (reference sequence).